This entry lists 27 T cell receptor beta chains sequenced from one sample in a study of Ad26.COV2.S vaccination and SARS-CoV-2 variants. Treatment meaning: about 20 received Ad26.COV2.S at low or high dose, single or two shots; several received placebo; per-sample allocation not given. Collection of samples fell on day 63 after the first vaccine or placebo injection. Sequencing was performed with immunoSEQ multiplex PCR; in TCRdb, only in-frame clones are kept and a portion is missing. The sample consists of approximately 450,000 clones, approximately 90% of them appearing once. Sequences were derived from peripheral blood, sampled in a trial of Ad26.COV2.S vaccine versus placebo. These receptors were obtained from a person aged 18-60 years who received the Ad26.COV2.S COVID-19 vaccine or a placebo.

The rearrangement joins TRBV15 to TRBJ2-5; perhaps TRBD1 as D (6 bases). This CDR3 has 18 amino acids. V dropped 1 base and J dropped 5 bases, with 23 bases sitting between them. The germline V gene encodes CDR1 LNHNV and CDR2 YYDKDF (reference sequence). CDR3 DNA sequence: TGTGCCACCAGCAGAGCCAGAAATGACAGGCTGGTATGGGAGACCCAGTACTTC. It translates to CATSRARNDRLVWETQYF.

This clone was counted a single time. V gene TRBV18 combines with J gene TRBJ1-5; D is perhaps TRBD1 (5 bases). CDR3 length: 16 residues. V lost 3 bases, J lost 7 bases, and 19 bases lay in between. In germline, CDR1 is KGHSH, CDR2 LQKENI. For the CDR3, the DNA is TGTGCCAGCTCACCGATCGTCCCGACGGGGGGGCAGCCCCAGCATTTT. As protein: CASSPIVPTGGQPQHF.

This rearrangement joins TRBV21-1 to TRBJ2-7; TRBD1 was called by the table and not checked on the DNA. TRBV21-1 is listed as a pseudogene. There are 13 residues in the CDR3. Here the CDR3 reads CASSKTQGWEQYF. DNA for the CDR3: TGTGCCAGCAGCAAGACCCAGGGGTGGGAGCAGTACTTC.

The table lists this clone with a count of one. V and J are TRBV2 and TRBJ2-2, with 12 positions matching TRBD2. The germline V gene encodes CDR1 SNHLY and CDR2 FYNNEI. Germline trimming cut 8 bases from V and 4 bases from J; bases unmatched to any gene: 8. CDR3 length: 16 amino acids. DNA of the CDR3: TGTGCCAGCCGGAAGGCTAGCGGGAGGGTCACCGGGGAGCTGTTTTTT. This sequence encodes CASRKASGRVTGELFF.

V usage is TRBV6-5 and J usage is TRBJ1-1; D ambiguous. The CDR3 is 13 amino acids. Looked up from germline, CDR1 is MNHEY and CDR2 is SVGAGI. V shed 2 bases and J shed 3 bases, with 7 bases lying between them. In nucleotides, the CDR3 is TGTGCCAGCAGTTACGAAGGAGACACTGAAGCTTTCTTT. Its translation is CASSYEGDTEAFF.

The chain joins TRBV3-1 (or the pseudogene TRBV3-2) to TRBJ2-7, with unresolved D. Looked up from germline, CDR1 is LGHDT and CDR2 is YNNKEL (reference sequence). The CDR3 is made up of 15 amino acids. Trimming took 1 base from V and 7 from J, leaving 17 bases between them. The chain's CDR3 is CASSQGKGVAREQYF. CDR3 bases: TGTGCCAGCAGCCAAGGAAAGGGTGTAGCCCGGGAGCAGTACTTC.

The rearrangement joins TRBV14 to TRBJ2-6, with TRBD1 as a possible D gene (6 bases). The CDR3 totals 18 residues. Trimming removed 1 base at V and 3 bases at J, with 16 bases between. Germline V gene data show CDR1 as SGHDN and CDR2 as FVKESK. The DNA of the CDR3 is TGTGCCAGCAGCCAAGGTCGGTACAGGGCTTTTGGGGCCAACGTCCTGACTTTC. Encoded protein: CASSQGRYRAFGANVLTF.

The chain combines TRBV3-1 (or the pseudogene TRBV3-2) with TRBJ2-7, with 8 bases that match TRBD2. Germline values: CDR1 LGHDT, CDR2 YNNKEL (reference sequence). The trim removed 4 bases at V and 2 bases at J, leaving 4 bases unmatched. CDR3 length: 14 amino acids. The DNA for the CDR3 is TGTGCCAGCAGCCTAACGGGGGGGACCTACGAGCAGTACTTC. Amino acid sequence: CASSLTGGTYEQYF.

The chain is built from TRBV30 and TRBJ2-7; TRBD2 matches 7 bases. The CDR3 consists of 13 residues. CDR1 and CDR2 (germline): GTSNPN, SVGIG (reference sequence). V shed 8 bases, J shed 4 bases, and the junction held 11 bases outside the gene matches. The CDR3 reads CAANGGGRYEQYF. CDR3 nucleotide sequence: TGTGCCGCTAATGGCGGGGGTCGGTACGAGCAGTACTTC.

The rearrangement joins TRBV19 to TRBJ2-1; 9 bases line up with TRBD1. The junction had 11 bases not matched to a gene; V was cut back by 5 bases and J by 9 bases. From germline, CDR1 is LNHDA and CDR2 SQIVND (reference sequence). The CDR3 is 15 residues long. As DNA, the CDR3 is TGTGCCAGTAGTGTGACGGGACAGGGCGTGAGTGAGCAGTTCTTC. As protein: CASSVTGQGVSEQFF.

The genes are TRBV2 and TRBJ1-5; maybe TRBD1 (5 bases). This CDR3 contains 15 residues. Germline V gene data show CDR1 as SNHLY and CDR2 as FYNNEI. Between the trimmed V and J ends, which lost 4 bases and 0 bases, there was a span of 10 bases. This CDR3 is CASSVRGLSNQPQHF. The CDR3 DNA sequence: TGTGCCAGCAGTGTTCGGGGCCTTAGCAATCAGCCCCAGCATTTT.

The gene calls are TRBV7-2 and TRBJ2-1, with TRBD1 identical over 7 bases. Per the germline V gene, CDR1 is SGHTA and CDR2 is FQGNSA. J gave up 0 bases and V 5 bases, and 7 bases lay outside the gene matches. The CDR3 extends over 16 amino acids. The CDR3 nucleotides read TGTGCCAGCAGCCCAGAGACAGGGAGCTCCTACAATGAGCAGTTCTTC. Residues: CASSPETGSSYNEQFF. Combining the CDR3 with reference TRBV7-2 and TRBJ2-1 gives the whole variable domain GAGVSQSPSNKVTEKGKDVELRCDPISGHTALYWYRQSLGQGLEFLIYFQGNSAPDKSGLPSDRFSAERTGGSVSTLTIQRTQQEDSAVYLCASSPETGSSYNEQFFGPGTRLTVL.

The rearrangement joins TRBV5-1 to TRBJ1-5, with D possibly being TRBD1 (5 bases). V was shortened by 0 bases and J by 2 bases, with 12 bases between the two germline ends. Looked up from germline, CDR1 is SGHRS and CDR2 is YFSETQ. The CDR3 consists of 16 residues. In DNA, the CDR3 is TGCGCCAGCAGCTTGGTCCCAGTGGGGGGCAATCAGCCCCAGCATTTT. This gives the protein CASSLVPVGGNQPQHF.

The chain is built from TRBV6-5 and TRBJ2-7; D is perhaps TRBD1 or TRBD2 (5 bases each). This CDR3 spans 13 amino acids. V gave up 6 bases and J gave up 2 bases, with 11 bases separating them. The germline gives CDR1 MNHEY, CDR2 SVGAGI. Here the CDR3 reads CASSRDLTYEQYF. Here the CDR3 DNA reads TGTGCCAGCAGCCGGGACCTAACCTACGAGCAGTACTTC.

For the CDR3, the DNA is TGTGCCAGCAGGTGGACCGGTGGCTACGAGCAGTACTTC. Amino acids: CASRWTGGYEQYF. The chain links TRBV6-5 to TRBJ2-7; D unresolved. Germline V lookup: CDR1 MNHEY, CDR2 SVGAGI. With 6 bases removed from V and 3 bases from J, the gap between germline ends came to 12 bases. This CDR3 region has 13 residues.

CDR3 sequence: CASSYGGGTGNTIYF. The CDR3 DNA follows: TGTGCCAGCAGTTACGGAGGGGGGACTGGAAACACCATATATTTT. The chain couples TRBV6-5 to TRBJ1-3; perhaps TRBD1 as D (6 bases). Germline assignment: CDR1 MNHEY and CDR2 SVGAGI. With 2 bases removed from V and 2 bases from J, the gap between germline ends came to 10 bases. This CDR3 contains 15 residues.

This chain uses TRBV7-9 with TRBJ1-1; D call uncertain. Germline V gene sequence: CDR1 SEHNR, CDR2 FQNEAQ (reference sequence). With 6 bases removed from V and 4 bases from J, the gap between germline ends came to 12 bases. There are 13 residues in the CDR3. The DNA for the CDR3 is TGTGCCAGCAGTGGTTCGGGTCGCACTGAAGCTTTCTTT. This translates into CASSGSGRTEAFF. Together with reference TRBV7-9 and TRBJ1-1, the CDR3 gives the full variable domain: DTGVSQNPRHKITKRGQNVTFRCDPISEHNRLYWYRQTLGQGPEFLTYFQNEAQLEKSRLLSDRFSAERPKGSFSTLEIQRTEQGDSAMYLCASSGSGRTEAFFGQGTRLTVV.

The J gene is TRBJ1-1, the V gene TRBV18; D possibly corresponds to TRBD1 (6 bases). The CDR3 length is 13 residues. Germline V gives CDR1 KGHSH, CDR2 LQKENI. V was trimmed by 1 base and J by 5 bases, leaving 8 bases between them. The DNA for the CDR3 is TGTGCCAGCTCACCACAGCAGGGGACTGAAGCTTTCTTT. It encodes CASSPQQGTEAFF.

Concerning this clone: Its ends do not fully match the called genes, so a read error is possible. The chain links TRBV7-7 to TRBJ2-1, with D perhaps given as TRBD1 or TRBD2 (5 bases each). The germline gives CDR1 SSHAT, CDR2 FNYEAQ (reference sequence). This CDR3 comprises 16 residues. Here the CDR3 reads CASSHGGSAAYNEQFF. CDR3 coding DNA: TGTGCTAGCAGCCATGGGGGTTCAGCGGCCTACAATGAGCAGTTCTTC.

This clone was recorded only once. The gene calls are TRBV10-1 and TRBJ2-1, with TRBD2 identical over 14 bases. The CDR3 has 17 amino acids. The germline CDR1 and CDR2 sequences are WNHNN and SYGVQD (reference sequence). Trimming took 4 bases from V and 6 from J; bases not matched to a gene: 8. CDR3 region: CASSAPGLAGDVNEQFF. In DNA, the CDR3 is TGCGCCAGCAGTGCTCCGGGACTAGCGGGAGACGTCAATGAGCAGTTCTTC.

In nucleotides, the CDR3 is TGCGCCAGCAGCTTGGGACGGGGGTTATCCTACGAGCAGTACTTC. Translating it yields CASSLGRGLSYEQYF. V is TRBV5-1 and J is TRBJ2-7, with D tentatively TRBD2 (6 bases). The V and J ends lost 0 bases and 1 base respectively, with 11 bases between them. Germline V gene data show CDR1 as SGHRS and CDR2 as YFSETQ. The CDR3 extends over 15 amino acids. Looking up the rest from reference TRBV5-1 and TRBJ2-7 gives the full variable domain: KAGVTQTPRYLIKTRGQQVTLSCSPISGHRSVSWYQQTPGQGLQFLFEYFSETQRNKGNFPGRFSGRQFSNSRSEMNVSTLELGDSALYLCASSLGRGLSYEQYFGPGTRLTVT.

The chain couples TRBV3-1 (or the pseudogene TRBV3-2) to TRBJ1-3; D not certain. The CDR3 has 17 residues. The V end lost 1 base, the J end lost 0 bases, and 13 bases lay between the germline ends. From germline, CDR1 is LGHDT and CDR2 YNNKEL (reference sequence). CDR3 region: CASSQGFLVISGNTIYF. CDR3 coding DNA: TGTGCCAGCAGCCAAGGGTTCCTTGTTATCTCTGGAAACACCATATATTTT.

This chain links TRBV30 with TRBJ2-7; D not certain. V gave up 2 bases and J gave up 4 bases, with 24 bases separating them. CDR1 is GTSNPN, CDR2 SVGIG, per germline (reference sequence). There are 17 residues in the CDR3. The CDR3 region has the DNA TGTGCCTGGAGTAAATGGACGGTACGCGGTGGAAATTACGAGCAGTACTTC. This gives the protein CAWSKWTVRGGNYEQYF.

CDR3 nucleotides: TGTGCCAGTAGTACCTACACAGATACGCAGTATTTT. Encoded protein: CASSTYTDTQYF. This rearrangement joins TRBV19 to TRBJ2-3; D is unresolved. The V end lost 4 bases, the J end lost 2 bases, and 4 bases lay between the germline ends. The germline V gene has CDR1 LNHDA and CDR2 SQIVND (reference sequence). The CDR3 has 12 residues.

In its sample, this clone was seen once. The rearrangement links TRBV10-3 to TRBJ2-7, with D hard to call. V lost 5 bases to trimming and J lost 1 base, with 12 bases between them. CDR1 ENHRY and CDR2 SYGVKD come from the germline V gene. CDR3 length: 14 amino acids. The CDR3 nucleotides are TGTGCCATCAGTACCCAGTTTGGGTCCTACGAGCAGTACTTC. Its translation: CAISTQFGSYEQYF.

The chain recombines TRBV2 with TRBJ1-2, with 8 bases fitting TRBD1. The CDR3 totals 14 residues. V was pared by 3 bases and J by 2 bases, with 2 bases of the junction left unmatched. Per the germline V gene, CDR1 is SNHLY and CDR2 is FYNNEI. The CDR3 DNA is TGTGCCAGCAGTGACAGGGGGCGAAACTATGGCTACACCTTC. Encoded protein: CASSDRGRNYGYTF.

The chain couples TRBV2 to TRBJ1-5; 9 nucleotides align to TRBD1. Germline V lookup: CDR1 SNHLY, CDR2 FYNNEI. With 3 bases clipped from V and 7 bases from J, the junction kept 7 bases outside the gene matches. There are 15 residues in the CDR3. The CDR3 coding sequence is TGTGCCAGCAGTGAGTCCCGGACAGGGGTACAGCCCCAGCATTTT. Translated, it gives CASSESRTGVQPQHF.